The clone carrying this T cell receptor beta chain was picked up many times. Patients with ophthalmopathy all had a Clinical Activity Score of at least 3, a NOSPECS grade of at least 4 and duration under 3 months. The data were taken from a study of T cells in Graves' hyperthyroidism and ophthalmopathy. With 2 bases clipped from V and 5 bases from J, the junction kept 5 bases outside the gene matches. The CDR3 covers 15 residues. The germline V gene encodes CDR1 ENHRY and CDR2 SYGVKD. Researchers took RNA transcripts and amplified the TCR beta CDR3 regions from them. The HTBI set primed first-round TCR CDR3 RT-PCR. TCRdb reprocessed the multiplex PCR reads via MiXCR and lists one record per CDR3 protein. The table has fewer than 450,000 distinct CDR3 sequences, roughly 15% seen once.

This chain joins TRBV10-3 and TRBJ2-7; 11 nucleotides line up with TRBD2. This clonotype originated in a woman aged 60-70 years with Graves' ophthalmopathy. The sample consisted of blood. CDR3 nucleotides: TGTGCCATCAGTGAGACTAGCGGGAGCTATCACGAGCAGTACTTC. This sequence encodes CAISETSGSYHEQYF.